The 9 T cell receptor beta chains below were found in one sample sequenced in a study of blood T cell repertoires in COVID-19. TCRdb's copy holds only in-frame clones and misses some; the assay was immunoSEQ multiplex PCR. The sample gives about 97,000 clones, around 87% of which show up once; about 3% is in the top ten. Sequencing was carried out using peripheral blood. The receptors derive from a man aged 50 or older with active or convalescent COVID-19.

This clone was observed a few times. The rearrangement uses TRBV2 and TRBJ2-3; D possibly corresponds to TRBD1 (6 bases). The CDR3 covers 14 residues. Trimming shortened V by 3 bases and J by 3 bases, and 10 bases separated the two germline ends. Germline lookup yields CDR1 SNHLY and CDR2 FYNNEI. The CDR3 reads CASSDRGVTDTQYF. CDR3 nucleotides: TGTGCCAGCAGTGACAGGGGCGTTACAGATACGCAGTATTTT. The full variable domain, rest sourced from reference TRBV2 and TRBJ2-3, is EPEVTQTPSHQVTQMGQEVILRCVPISNHLYFYWYRQILGQKVEFLVSFYNNEISEKSEIFDDQFSVERPDGSNFTLKIRSTKLEDSAMYFCASSDRGVTDTQYFGPGTRLTVL.

The chain recombines TRBV7-9 with TRBJ1-4; TRBD1 aligns across 9 bases. From germline, CDR1 is SEHNR and CDR2 FQNEAQ (reference sequence). The CDR3 extends over 15 amino acids. Trimming at V came to 6 bases and at J to 7 bases, leaving 9 bases not matched to a gene. CDR3 sequence: CASSRPGQGSEKLFF. In nucleotides, the CDR3 is TGTGCCAGCAGTCGACCGGGACAGGGTAGTGAAAAACTGTTTTTT.

This chain uses TRBV3-1 (or the pseudogene TRBV3-2) with TRBJ2-1; tentative D call: TRBD2 (6 bases). Per the germline V gene, CDR1 is LGHDT and CDR2 is YNNKEL (reference sequence). Trimming cost V 4 bases and J 5 bases, with 9 bases left between them. The CDR3 totals 13 residues. The CDR3 DNA is TGTGCCAGCAGCCGTTCGGGAGACAATGAGCAGTTCTTC. Translating gives CASSRSGDNEQFF.

This clone has a single count. The chain couples TRBV24-1 to TRBJ2-1; TRBD1 matches at 10 bases. V gave up 4 bases and J gave up 9 bases; unmatched junction bases: 8. This CDR3 is built from 15 residues. Germline V lookup: CDR1 KGHDR, CDR2 SFDVKD. The CDR3 loop is CATSDPGTGVSEQFF. For the CDR3, the DNA is TGTGCCACCAGTGACCCCGGGACAGGGGTTTCTGAGCAGTTCTTC.

The rearrangement uses TRBV18 and TRBJ2-7, with 8 bases matching TRBD1. The CDR3 extends over 14 amino acids. In germline, CDR1 is KGHSH, CDR2 LQKENI. The V and J ends lost 4 bases and 5 bases, in that order; junction bases with no gene match: 7. The CDR3 nucleotides are TGTGCCAGCTCACAACAGGGGGAGTGGAACGAGCAGTACTTC. Translated, it gives CASSQQGEWNEQYF.

The rearrangement links TRBV30 to TRBJ1-3, with D perhaps TRBD1 (5 bases). The CDR3 covers 16 residues. The V gene lost 4 bases and the J gene lost 0 bases, with 16 bases spanning the gap. CDR1 is GTSNPN, CDR2 SVGIG, per germline (reference sequence). The CDR3 loop is CAWNLYGGSSGNTIYF. CDR3 nucleotides: TGTGCCTGGAACCTTTACGGGGGTAGCTCTGGAAACACCATATATTTT.

V usage is TRBV6-1 and J usage is TRBJ2-1, with a tentative D call TRBD2 (6 bases). V was pared by 2 bases and J by 8 bases, with 10 bases between. CDR3 length: 13 amino acids. The germline CDR1 and CDR2 sequences are MNHNS and SASEGT. The CDR3 DNA sequence: TGTGCCAGCAGTGAAATCGGGAGAGATGAGCAGTTCTTC. This sequence encodes CASSEIGRDEQFF.

The V gene is TRBV5-1, the J gene TRBJ1-1, with no clear D. The CDR3 covers 13 residues. In germline, CDR1 is SGHRS, CDR2 YFSETQ. Trimming pared 5 bases from V and 0 bases from J, leaving 8 bases between. CDR3 region: CASRQQMNTEAFF. In DNA, the CDR3 is TGCGCCAGCAGGCAACAGATGAACACTGAAGCTTTCTTT.

The chain uses TRBV4-3 and TRBJ2-5; 11 positions agree with TRBD2. Germline CDR1 reads LGHNA; CDR2 reads YSLEER. This CDR3 is 15 amino acids long. Trimming removed 0 bases from V and 5 bases from J; junction bases left unmatched: 2. The CDR3 reads CASSQDSSGGETQYF. The CDR3 DNA sequence: TGCGCCAGCAGCCAAGATTCTAGCGGGGGGGAGACCCAGTACTTC.